This note documents a single T cell receptor (beta chain) sequence. Antigen: not known. All donors were healthy HIV-negative adults lacking recent acute infections or vaccinations. This CDR3 spans 15 amino acids. CDR1 MDHEN and CDR2 SYDVKM come from the germline V gene. The V end lost 6 bases, the J end lost 2 bases, and 17 bases lay between the germline ends. The data stem from a study of shared clonotypes between healthy human individuals. The wider study: Those who served as donors were a couple of women and a few men between the ages of 18 and 49. General study results and limits: Sampling used blood alone; tissue repertoires probably differ.

Methods used by the authors: From ImmunoSEQ came sequences covering only the junction and carrying no quality scores, so filtering differed. Assay: immunoSEQ multiplex PCR; the TCRdb copy retains only in-frame clones and omits some. Clone size and the V and J calls come from that table; the DNA yielded D and trimming. Among some 450,000 clones listed, 77% were seen once. Sequences were obtained from PBMCs. This TCR was sampled from a woman between 40 and 50 years old in good health. Some clones in this sample may be carry-over from other donors' samples. This rearrangement joins TRBV28 to TRBJ2-7, with a tentative D call TRBD1 (6 bases). The CDR3 is CASRAGGGLTYEQYF. The CDR3 coding sequence is TGTGCCAGCAGGGCGGGTGGGGGCCTTACCTACGAGCAGTACTTC.